This T cell receptor (beta chain) is from a study of T-cell memory formation after mild COVID-19. Study conclusions and caveats: Memory cells collected pre-infection included some clones that later responded, suggesting cross-reactive memory joined. Clones that contracted clustered mainly in CM and EM if CD4+ and in EMRA if CD8+.

Points on this clonotype: The target antigen is unknown.

TCRdb reprocessed the 5' RACE reads with MiXCR, giving one entry per CDR3 protein. In the table there are about 560,000 distinct CDR3 sequences, 15% to 20% of which are singletons. Source material: PBMCs or a T cell subset sorted from them (not recorded which). The sequence came from an adult woman who had mild COVID-19 (a few samples of this study predate the infection). Cell type and time point are not known.

The CDR3 nucleotides are TGTGCCAGCAGATCCAGGTCCGATCAGCCCCAGCATTTT. It translates to CASRSRSDQPQHF. This rearrangement joins TRBV6-1 to TRBJ1-5; the D is unclear. V was pared by 6 bases and J by 5 bases, with 11 bases between. Germline-derived CDR1 and CDR2 are MNHNS and SASEGT. The CDR3 has 13 residues.